This T cell receptor (beta chain) is drawn from a study of T cells in Graves' hyperthyroidism and ophthalmopathy. Findings and limits, study-wide: From stable hyperthyroidism, ophthalmopathy was set apart by a 13 V-J model. Most thyroid-expanded clonotypes above 0.001 were also found in blood.

This clonotype was picked up a small number of times. Its cognate antigen is unknown. Trimming pared 1 base from V and 0 bases from J, leaving 16 bases between. The CDR3 sequence is 18 residues long. CDR1 and CDR2 (germline): LGHDT, YNNKEL (reference sequence). Amplified TCR beta CDR3 regions came from RNA transcripts. Researchers ran a first-round RT-PCR on the TCR CDR3 using the HTBI primer set. TCRdb reanalysed the multiplex PCR reads using MiXCR and keeps one entry per CDR3 protein. This sample yields hundreds of thousands of distinct CDR3 sequences, of which roughly a fifth are seen a single time; about two fifths belongs to the top ten. Patients were excluded because of uncontrolled infection, other autoimmune disease, pregnancy or lactation.

Sequencing input: blood. This TCR came from a man aged 45-60 years with Graves' ophthalmopathy. The genes are TRBV3-1 and TRBJ1-3; perhaps TRBD1 as D (6 bases). The CDR3 coding sequence is TGTGCCAGCAGCCAAGGTGGGACAAGGCTTAGCTCTGGAAACACCATATATTTT. Encoded protein: CASSQGGTRLSSGNTIYF.